Below, one T cell receptor beta chain is given with its context. The CDR3 has 16 amino acids. After removal of 3 bases from V and 4 bases from J, the junction contained 11 bases not matched to a gene. Germline V gene data show CDR1 as SNHLY and CDR2 as FYNNEI. These data are taken from a study of blood T cell repertoires in COVID-19. Study summary: Donors in the United States, Italy and Spain gave samples during acute or convalescent COVID-19. From T cells, B-cell-depleted T cells, or PBMCs came the material, which was cDNA or gDNA.

In the study's own analysis: How many nucleated cells were present was estimated from reference gene primer amplification. Clones were sequenced by immunoSEQ multiplex PCR, and TCRdb holds only the in-frame ones, with some missing. Clone size and V and J calls were adopted from that table, with D and trimming inferred from the DNA. Counted here are some 380,000 clones, over 75% occurring once; the ten biggest clones make up under 1.5%. What the recovered Cohort 3 donors had was two negative PCRs, clearance, or symptom resolution. The chain couples TRBV2 to TRBJ1-1; TRBD1 aligns across 7 bases. The receptor's source is a man aged 30-40 years who had recovered from COVID-19. The sample comprised PBMCs or T cells enriched from blood (not recorded which). The CDR3 reads CASSDGAGGGGTEAFF. DNA for the CDR3: TGTGCCAGCAGTGATGGGGCAGGGGGTGGGGGCACTGAAGCTTTCTTT.